The entry below describes one T cell receptor (beta chain). The antigen is unknown. This entry belongs to a study of T cell responses to AZD1222 COVID-19 vaccine. Study at large: The analysis combined second doses at about 4 or about 12 weeks.

Profiling relied on immunoSEQ multiplex PCR, and the TCRdb table lists in-frame clones only, not all of them. Of approximately 70,000 clones listed, 80% to 90% were seen once; the top ten hold 24%. This CDR3 spans 12 amino acids. Germline-derived CDR1 and CDR2 are SGHTA and FQGNSA. The ends were cut back, 2 bases at V and 5 bases at J, with 7 bases in the middle. Study-level findings and limits: Without day 14 samples, only post-peak T cell repertoires were studied. Clonal diversity was possibly underestimated; the donors were predominantly white British and more often female. Reportedly, nearly half the spike-specific TCRs target unmutated variant regions.

This chain connects TRBV7-2 to TRBJ2-7; D ambiguous. The input for sequencing was peripheral blood, taken on day 0 of AZD1222 vaccination. The TCR was taken from an adult in good health. The CDR3 protein is CASSLSGNEQYF. The CDR3 bases are TGTGCCAGCAGCTTATCTGGGAACGAGCAGTACTTC.